The sequence of this T cell receptor (beta chain) was determined in a study of shared clonotypes between healthy human individuals. Points from the study as a whole: Only blood samples were collected, and tissue repertoires likely differ. Four donors shared approximately 5% of their naive CD4 clonotypes. Few donors limited the genetic and exposure-history diversity represented.

In germline, CDR1 is SGDLS, CDR2 YYNGEE. The length of the CDR3 is 14 residues. V lost 4 bases, J lost 0 bases, and 5 bases lay in between. DNA at 200 ng, about 30,000 T cell genomes, went into sorted-subset replicate PCRs. Sequencing used immunoSEQ multiplex PCR; TCRdb keeps in-frame clones, though not all of them. The table lists under 650,000 clones, 90% to 96% of them singletons. This clone was observed once. As yet, its antigen is unknown. The chain combines TRBV9 with TRBJ2-6, with D uncertain. What was sequenced was naive CD4+ T cells sorted from blood. Subset here: CD45RA+ positively selected. The origin of this receptor is a woman aged 30 to 39 in good health. CDR3 DNA: TGTGCCAGCAGCAAGAACTCTGGGGCCAACGTCCTGACTTTC. This codes for CASSKNSGANVLTF.